One T cell receptor beta chain is described in this entry. The data were obtained in a study of blood T cell repertoires in COVID-19. The wider study: Acute-phase and convalescent COVID-19 samples originated in the United States, Italy and Spain.

The germline V gene encodes CDR1 SGDLS and CDR2 YYNGEE. CDR3 length: 14 residues. Trimming shortened V by 4 bases and J by 13 bases, and 23 bases separated the two germline ends. Some clones are missing from TCRdb's copy, which holds only in-frame ones; the method was immunoSEQ multiplex PCR. Here the sample spans just under 150,000 clones, over 70% being singletons. This receptor was obtained from a man aged 45-60 years who had recovered from COVID-19. Sequencing was carried out using peripheral blood. The rearrangement joins TRBV9 to TRBJ1-2; D remains ambiguous. CDR3 loop: CASSLGQADTPSTF. Written as DNA, the CDR3 is TGTGCCAGCAGCCTTGGGCAGGCAGACACCCCGTCCACCTTC.